This is a list of T cell receptor beta chains from one sample in a study of T cell responses to AZD1222 COVID-19 vaccine. Some clones are missing from TCRdb's copy, which holds only in-frame ones; the method was immunoSEQ multiplex PCR. The sample yields under 85,000 clones, 87% seen once. The sequenced sample was peripheral blood, obtained on day 0 of AZD1222 vaccination. The receptors were sampled from an adult in good health. The CDR3 runs from the conserved cysteine through the conserved F or W. D genes are given only for firm matches. Clone size is stated in some rows and not others, as once, few, many or a class when expanded.

D: TRBD1
V: TRBV7-9
J: TRBJ2-5
size: .
DNA: TGTGCCAGCAGCCTATGGACAGGGGGCGCCGAGACCCAGTACTTC
CDR3: CASSLWTGGAETQYF

D: TRBD1
V: TRBV19
J: TRBJ1-2
size: .
DNA: TGTGCCAGTCGGGACAGACCTAACTATGGCTACACCTTC
CDR3: CASRDRPNYGYTF

D: TRBD1
V: TRBV6-5
J: TRBJ1-5
size: .
DNA: TGTGCCAGCAGTCTATCAGGGGGTAGCAATCAGCCCCAGCATTTT
CDR3: CASSLSGGSNQPQHF

D: .
V: TRBV10-1
J: TRBJ2-1
size: .
DNA: TGCGCCAGCAGTGACGACAGGACCAAAGGGGTCTACAATGAGCAGTTCTTC
CDR3: CASSDDRTKGVYNEQFF

D: .
V: TRBV6-5
J: TRBJ1-1
size: once
DNA: TGTGCCAGCAAGTTAGCCGGGCGAGCCCCTGAAGCTTTCTTT
CDR3: CASKLAGRAPEAFF

D: TRBD2
V: TRBV24-1
J: TRBJ2-1
size: .
DNA: TGTGCCACCAGTGACCCTGGACTAGTTGAGCAGTTCTTC
CDR3: CATSDPGLVEQFF

D: TRBD1
V: TRBV18
J: TRBJ1-4
size: .
DNA: TGTGCCAGCTCACCCCGGGACAGTAATGAAAAACTGTTTTTT
CDR3: CASSPRDSNEKLFF

D: TRBD1
V: TRBV29-1
J: TRBJ2-7
size: .
DNA: TGCAGCGGACAGGGACCCTACGAGCAGTACTTC
CDR3: CSGQGPYEQYF

D: .
V: TRBV5-1
J: TRBJ1-2
size: .
DNA: TGCGCCAGCAGCTTGGAGGTGGACAACCCGCGTGGCTACACCTTC
CDR3: CASSLEVDNPRGYTF

D: .
V: TRBV6-5
J: TRBJ1-1
size: .
DNA: TGTGCCAGCGGCTCAGGGGAATTTAGAGGGACTGAAGCTTTCTTT
CDR3: CASGSGEFRGTEAFF

D: TRBD1
V: TRBV19
J: TRBJ1-5
size: few
DNA: TGTGCCAGTATCTCGACAGGGTCTAGGGATCAGCCCCAGCATTTT
CDR3: CASISTGSRDQPQHF

D: .
V: TRBV6-5
J: TRBJ2-2
size: .
DNA: TGTGCCAGCAGCTCCGGGACTCTAGCCGGGGAGCTGTTTTTT
CDR3: CASSSGTLAGELFF

D: .
V: TRBV27
J: TRBJ2-3
size: .
DNA: TGTGCCAGCGGCACTCGGGCAGATACGCAGTATTTT
CDR3: CASGTRADTQYF

D: .
V: TRBV7-8
J: TRBJ2-1
size: .
DNA: TGTGCCAGCAGCTTAGTCGGGGATGAGCAGTTCTTC
CDR3: CASSLVGDEQFF

D: .
V: TRBV29-1
J: TRBJ2-3
size: .
DNA: TGCAGCGTTGAACGGGCGGGGAGGACAGATACGCAGTATTTT
CDR3: CSVERAGRTDTQYF

D: .
V: TRBV5-1
J: TRBJ1-4
size: .
DNA: TGCGCCAGCAGCTTGGAAGCAGGGGCTTCGGGGAAACTGTTTTTT
CDR3: CASSLEAGASGKLFF

D: TRBD2
V: TRBV11-3
J: TRBJ2-7
size: .
DNA: TGTGCCAGCAGCTCCCGTAGGTCCCTAACTAGCGGGAGCCACGAGCAGTACTTC
CDR3: CASSSRRSLTSGSHEQYF

D: TRBD1
V: TRBV28
J: TRBJ2-7
size: .
DNA: TGTGCCAGCAGCCGACAGGGCTACGAGCAGTACTTC
CDR3: CASSRQGYEQYF

D: .
V: TRBV7-9
J: TRBJ1-4
size: .
DNA: TGTGCCAGCAGTGAAACAGAGGCCCTATTTTTT
CDR3: CASSETEALFF

D: .
V: TRBV9
J: TRBJ2-1
size: .
DNA: TGTGCCAGCAGCGTAGGAAGCCTAGGGCAGTTCTTC
CDR3: CASSVGSLGQFF

D: .
V: TRBV19
J: TRBJ1-4
size: once
DNA: TGTGCCAGTAAATGGTCGGGGTCAGTTGAAAAACTGTTTTTT
CDR3: CASKWSGSVEKLFF

D: TRBD1
V: TRBV19
J: TRBJ1-1
size: .
DNA: TGTGCCACCGTCCAGGACAGGGACGACACTGAAGCTTTCTTT
CDR3: CATVQDRDDTEAFF

D: .
V: TRBV6-5
J: TRBJ1-5
size: .
DNA: TGTGCCAGCAGTTCTGGGGGTCAGCCCCAGCATTTT
CDR3: CASSSGGQPQHF

D: TRBD1
V: TRBV5-1
J: TRBJ1-5
size: .
DNA: TGCGCCAGCAGCCCGTCCGTAGGGGGCGGTCAGCCCCAGCATTTT
CDR3: CASSPSVGGGQPQHF

D: TRBD1
V: TRBV11-2
J: TRBJ1-3
size: .
DNA: TGTGCCAGCAGCTTCTCCGGGACAGAAGGAAACACCATATATTTT
CDR3: CASSFSGTEGNTIYF

D: .
V: TRBV11-2
J: TRBJ1-2
size: .
DNA: TGTGCCAGCAGCCCCGCCCCATGGGAGACTAACTATGGCTACACCTTC
CDR3: CASSPAPWETNYGYTF

D: TRBD1
V: TRBV3-1/TRBV3-2
J: TRBJ1-4
size: .
DNA: TGTGCCAGCAGCCACGATATAGGGACAGGGAGGAAACTGTTTTTT
CDR3: CASSHDIGTGRKLFF

D: .
V: TRBV9
J: TRBJ1-1
size: few
DNA: TGTGCCAGCAGCGTAGGGCCGGGAGACACTGAAGCTTTCTTT
CDR3: CASSVGPGDTEAFF

D: TRBD2
V: TRBV7-2
J: TRBJ2-1
size: once
DNA: TGTGCCAGCACCCGAAGCGGGAGCTCCTACAATGAGCAGTTCTTC
CDR3: CASTRSGSSYNEQFF

D: .
V: TRBV11-3
J: TRBJ2-7
size: .
DNA: TGTGCCAGCAGCTTAGGGACCACCTCCTACGAGCAGTACTTC
CDR3: CASSLGTTSYEQYF

D: TRBD1
V: TRBV10-3
J: TRBJ2-7
size: .
DNA: TGTGCCACGGACAGGGGGTCCTACGAGCAGTACTTC
CDR3: CATDRGSYEQYF